This T cell receptor (beta chain) was identified during a study of OX40 agonist ivuxolimab in advanced cancers. Overall study context: Cancers in dose escalation were hepatocellular, melanoma, renal cell and head and neck.

The V end was cut by 3 bases, the J end by 8 bases, with 14 bases between. The CDR3 consists of 14 residues. Germline V gene lookup returns CDR1 LNHNV and CDR2 YYDKDF (reference sequence). General study points: Certain nonresponders likewise exhibited a low normalized T-cell clonal expansion.

Here immunoSEQ multiplex PCR was the method, and the copy in TCRdb shows in-frame clones only, minus some. This table has tens of thousands of clones, 91% appearing once. Concerning this clone: Its antigen is not known.

The source is an adult with an advanced solid tumor such as melanoma, head and neck, liver or kidney cancer. This specimen was CD4+ or CD8+ T cells sorted from blood, taken in a trial of the OX40 agonist ivuxolimab. The genes are TRBV15 and TRBJ2-1; D is ambiguous. The CDR3: CATSSDSLGYEQFF. For the CDR3, the DNA is TGTGCCACCAGCAGCGATAGCCTAGGATATGAGCAGTTCTTC.